This passage covers 9 T cell receptor beta chains from one sample sequenced in a study of CD8 T cells in Susac syndrome. When the RNA was reverse transcribed, random hexamers were used with an input of roughly 0.45 to 1 ug. TCRdb used MiXCR to reprocess the immunoSEQ multiplex PCR reads, holding one entry per CDR3 protein. This sample has approximately 190,000 distinct CDR3 sequences, with around 93% found just once. Source material: CD8+ T cells from PBMCs. The receptor set was obtained from a human donor with Susac syndrome.

The V and J genes are TRBV20-1 and TRBJ1-2, with D perhaps matching TRBD1 (5 bases). Germline V gene lookup returns CDR1 DFQATT and CDR2 SNEGSKA (reference sequence). The V gene lost 0 bases and the J gene lost 2 bases, with 13 bases spanning the gap. This CDR3 has 15 amino acids. CDR3: CSARDRIWDNYGYTF. In nucleotides, the CDR3 is TGCAGTGCTAGAGATCGCATATGGGACAACTATGGCTACACCTTC.

The genes are TRBV13 and TRBJ2-3; 8 bases fit TRBD1. Losses at the gene ends were 2 bases for V and 7 bases for J; bases not matched to a gene: 5. Germline loops: CDR1 PRHDT, CDR2 FYEKMQ (reference sequence). The CDR3 spans 14 residues. The CDR3 DNA follows: TGTGCCAGCAGCTTACCGTCAGGGGGCTATACGCAGTATTTT. As protein: CASSLPSGGYTQYF.

The gene calls are TRBV9 and TRBJ2-7; TRBD1 agrees at 9 bases. The CDR3 length is 15 residues. Germline CDR1 reads SGDLS; CDR2 reads YYNGEE. V gave up 0 bases and J gave up 4 bases; unmatched junction bases: 5. CDR3 sequence reads: CASSVASGQGYEQYF. The CDR3 DNA reads TGTGCCAGCAGCGTAGCTAGTGGACAGGGGTACGAGCAGTACTTC.

J is TRBJ2-6 and V is TRBV30; D not resolved. The V gene's germline CDR1 is GTSNPN and CDR2 SVGIG (reference sequence). V lost 6 bases to trimming and J lost 4 bases, with 10 bases between them. CDR3 length equals 13 residues. CDR3 residues: CACMLGGANVLTF. CDR3 in DNA: TGTGCCTGTATGTTGGGGGGGGCCAACGTCCTGACTTTC.

This sequence joins TRBV9 and TRBJ1-2; D is unclear. The CDR3 runs 14 residues. Germline V gives CDR1 SGDLS, CDR2 YYNGEE. V was shortened by 0 bases and J by 2 bases, with 8 bases between the two germline ends. This chain's CDR3 is CASSVGGGNYGYTF. As DNA, the CDR3 is TGTGCCAGCAGCGTAGGTGGAGGGAACTATGGCTACACCTTC.

The V gene is TRBV7-3, the J gene TRBJ2-3; D is possibly TRBD1 (5 bases). CDR1 and CDR2 from the germline V gene are SGHTA and FQGTGA. CDR3 length: 14 amino acids. The V end lost 3 bases, the J end lost 2 bases, and 9 bases lay between the germline ends. The CDR3 loop is CASSFVGVTDTQYF. As DNA, the CDR3 is TGTGCCAGCAGCTTTGTAGGGGTCACAGATACGCAGTATTTT.

This chain links TRBV12-3 or TRBV12-4 with TRBJ1-2; D gene unclear. V lost 5 bases and J lost 4, with 8 bases in between. The CDR3 contains 12 residues. The CDR3 nucleotides are TGTGCCAGCAGTCGTACTTCCTATGGCTACACCTTC. Its translation: CASSRTSYGYTF.

This chain uses TRBV6-5 with TRBJ1-1; 9 nucleotides match TRBD1. Germline V gene data show CDR1 as MNHEY and CDR2 as SVGAGI. CDR3 length: 14 residues. The trim removed 5 bases at V and 4 bases at J, leaving 5 bases unmatched. CDR3 coding DNA: TGTGCCAGCAGTGAACAGGGGGCAGGCACTGAAGCTTTCTTT. Amino acid sequence: CASSEQGAGTEAFF.

V usage is TRBV5-6 and J usage is TRBJ1-5, with a possible D match to TRBD1 (5 bases). The CDR3 loop spans 15 amino acids. The V end lost 1 base, the J end lost 4 bases, and 12 bases lay between the germline ends. Germline loops: CDR1 SGHDT, CDR2 YYEEEE. The CDR3 protein is CASSLQGDYNQPQHF. For the CDR3, the DNA is TGTGCCAGCAGCTTGCAAGGGGATTATAATCAGCCCCAGCATTTT.